A selection of T cell receptor beta chains follows, all from one sample in a study of technical replicates of blood from a handful of donors. Method: immunoSEQ multiplex PCR; TCRdb's copy keeps in-frame clones and lacks some. The sample contains 70,000 to 85,000 clones, about 91% of which appear only once. The sample was T cells isolated from PBMCs. These receptor sequences come from a human donor in good health. The CDR3 runs from the conserved cysteine through the conserved F or W.

v_call,j_call,cdr3_aa
TRBV5-1,TRBJ2-1,CASSFFPVGRESQNFYNEQFF
TRBV10-3,TRBJ2-6,CAISEGRGAGGANVLTF
TRBV7-2,TRBJ2-4,CASSLGLALLNIQYF
TRBV7-8,TRBJ2-3,CASSFERDTQYF
TRBV5-1,TRBJ2-7,CASTPGGSYEQYF
TRBV30,TRBJ1-1,CAWSVLGAGTEAFF
TRBV9,TRBJ2-5,CASSVAGKSGALGGETQYF
TRBV19,TRBJ1-5,CASSPTGLSSQPQHF
TRBV5-1,TRBJ1-2,CASSLGQDYGYTF
TRBV19,TRBJ1-3,CASSITEGNTIYF
TRBV5-1,TRBJ1-4,CASSLVATNEKLFF
TRBV5-8,TRBJ2-1,CASSPGTSGYNEQFF
TRBV30,TRBJ1-1,CAWNRGTEAFF
TRBV7-9,TRBJ1-6,CASSLAMAPSPLHF
TRBV28,TRBJ1-2,CASRNLGTELRVYYGYTF
TRBV5-1,TRBJ2-1,CASSLGLAGGIIYNEQFF
TRBV25-1,TRBJ2-1,CASSDPRGQGYDNEQFF
TRBV7-9,TRBJ1-4,CASSLGAKPEEKLFF
TRBV4-1,TRBJ2-7,CASSPGRGEQYF